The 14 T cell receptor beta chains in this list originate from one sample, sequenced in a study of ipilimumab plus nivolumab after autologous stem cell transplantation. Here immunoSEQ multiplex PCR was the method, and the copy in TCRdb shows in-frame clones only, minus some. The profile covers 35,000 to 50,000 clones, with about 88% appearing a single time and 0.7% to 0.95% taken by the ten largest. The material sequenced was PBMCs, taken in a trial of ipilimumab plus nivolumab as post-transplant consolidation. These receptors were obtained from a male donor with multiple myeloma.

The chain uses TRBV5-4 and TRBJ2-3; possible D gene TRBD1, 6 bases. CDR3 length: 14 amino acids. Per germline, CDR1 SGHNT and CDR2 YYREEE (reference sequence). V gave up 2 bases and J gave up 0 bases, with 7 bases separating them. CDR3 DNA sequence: TGTGCCAGCAGCTTTCAGGGGAGCACAGATACGCAGTATTTT. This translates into CASSFQGSTDTQYF.

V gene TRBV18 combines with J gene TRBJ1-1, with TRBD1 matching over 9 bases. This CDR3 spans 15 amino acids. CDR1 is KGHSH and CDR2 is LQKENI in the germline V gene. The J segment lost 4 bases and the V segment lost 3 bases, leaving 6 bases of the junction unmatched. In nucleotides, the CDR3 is TGTGCCAGCTCACCGGGGACAGGGTCGCTCACTGAAGCTTTCTTT. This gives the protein CASSPGTGSLTEAFF.

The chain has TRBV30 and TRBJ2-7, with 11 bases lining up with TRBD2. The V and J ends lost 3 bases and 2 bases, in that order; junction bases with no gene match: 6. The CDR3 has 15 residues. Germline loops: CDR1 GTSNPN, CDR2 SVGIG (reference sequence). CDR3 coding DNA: TGTGCCTGGAGCCCGGGACTAGCGGTCCCCTACGAGCAGTACTTC. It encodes CAWSPGLAVPYEQYF.

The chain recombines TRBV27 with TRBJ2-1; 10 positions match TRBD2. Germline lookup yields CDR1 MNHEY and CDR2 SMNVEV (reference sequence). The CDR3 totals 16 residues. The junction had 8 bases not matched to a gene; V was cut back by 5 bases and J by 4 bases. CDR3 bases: TGTGCCAGCAGTCGTTCGGGTAGCGGGGGGTACAATGAGCAGTTCTTC. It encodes CASSRSGSGGYNEQFF.

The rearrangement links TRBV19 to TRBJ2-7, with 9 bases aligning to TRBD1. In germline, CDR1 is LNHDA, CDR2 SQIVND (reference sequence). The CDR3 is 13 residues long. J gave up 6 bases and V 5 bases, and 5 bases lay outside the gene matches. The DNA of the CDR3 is TGTGCCAGTAGTCCGGGGGACAGGGCCGAGCAGTACTTC. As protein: CASSPGDRAEQYF.

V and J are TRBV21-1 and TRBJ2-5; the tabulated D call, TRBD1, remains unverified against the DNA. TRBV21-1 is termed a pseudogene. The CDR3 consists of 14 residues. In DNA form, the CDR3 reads TGTGCCAGCAGCAAATTAGGACAAAAAGAGACCCAGTACTTC. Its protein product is CASSKLGQKETQYF.

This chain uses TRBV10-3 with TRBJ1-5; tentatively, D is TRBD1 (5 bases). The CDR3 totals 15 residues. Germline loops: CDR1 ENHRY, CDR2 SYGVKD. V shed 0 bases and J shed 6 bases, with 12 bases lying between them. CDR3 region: CAISESTGVIQPQHF. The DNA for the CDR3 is TGTGCCATCAGTGAGTCGACGGGGGTTATTCAGCCCCAGCATTTT.

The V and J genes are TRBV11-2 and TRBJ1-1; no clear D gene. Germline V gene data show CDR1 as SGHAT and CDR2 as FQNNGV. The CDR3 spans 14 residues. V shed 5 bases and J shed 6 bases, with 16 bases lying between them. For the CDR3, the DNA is TGTGCCAGCAGCCCCTCCCCAAATACGGCTGAAGCTTTCTTT. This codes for CASSPSPNTAEAFF.

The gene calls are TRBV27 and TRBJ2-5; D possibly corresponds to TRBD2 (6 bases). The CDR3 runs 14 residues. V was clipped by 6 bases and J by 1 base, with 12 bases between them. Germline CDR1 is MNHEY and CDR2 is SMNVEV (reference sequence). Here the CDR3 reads CASRLMGGQETQYF. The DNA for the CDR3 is TGTGCCAGCAGACTAATGGGGGGCCAAGAGACCCAGTACTTC.

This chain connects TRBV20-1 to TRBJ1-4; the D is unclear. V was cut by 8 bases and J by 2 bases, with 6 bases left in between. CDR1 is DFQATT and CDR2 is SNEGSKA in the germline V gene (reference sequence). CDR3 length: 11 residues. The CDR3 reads CSKQTNEKLFF. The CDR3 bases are TGCAGTAAACAGACTAATGAAAAACTGTTTTTT.

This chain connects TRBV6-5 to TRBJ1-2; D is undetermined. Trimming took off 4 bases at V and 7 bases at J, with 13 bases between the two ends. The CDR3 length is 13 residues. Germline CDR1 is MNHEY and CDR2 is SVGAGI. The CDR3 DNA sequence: TGTGCCAGCAGTTCCCCGGGTGCCTTTGGCTACACCTTC. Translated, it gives CASSSPGAFGYTF.

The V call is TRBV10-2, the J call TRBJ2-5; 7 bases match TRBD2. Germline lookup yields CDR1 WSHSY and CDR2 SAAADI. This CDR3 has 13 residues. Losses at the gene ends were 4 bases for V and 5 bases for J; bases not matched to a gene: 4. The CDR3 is CASSAGGEETQYF. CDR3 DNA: TGCGCCAGCAGTGCGGGGGGAGAGGAGACCCAGTACTTC.

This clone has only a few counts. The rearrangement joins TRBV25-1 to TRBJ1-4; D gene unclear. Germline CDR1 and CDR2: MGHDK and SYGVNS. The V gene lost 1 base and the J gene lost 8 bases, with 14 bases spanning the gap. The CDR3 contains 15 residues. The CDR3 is CASSESTGLREKLFF. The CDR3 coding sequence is TGTGCCAGCAGTGAATCGACGGGGTTGAGGGAAAAACTGTTTTTT.

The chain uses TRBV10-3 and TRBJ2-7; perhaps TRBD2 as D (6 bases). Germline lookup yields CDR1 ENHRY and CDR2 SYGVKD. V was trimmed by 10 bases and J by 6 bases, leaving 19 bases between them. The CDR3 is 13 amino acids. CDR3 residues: CASTAGTLAEQYF. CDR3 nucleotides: TGTGCCAGCACCGCGGGGACCCTCGCCGAGCAGTACTTC.